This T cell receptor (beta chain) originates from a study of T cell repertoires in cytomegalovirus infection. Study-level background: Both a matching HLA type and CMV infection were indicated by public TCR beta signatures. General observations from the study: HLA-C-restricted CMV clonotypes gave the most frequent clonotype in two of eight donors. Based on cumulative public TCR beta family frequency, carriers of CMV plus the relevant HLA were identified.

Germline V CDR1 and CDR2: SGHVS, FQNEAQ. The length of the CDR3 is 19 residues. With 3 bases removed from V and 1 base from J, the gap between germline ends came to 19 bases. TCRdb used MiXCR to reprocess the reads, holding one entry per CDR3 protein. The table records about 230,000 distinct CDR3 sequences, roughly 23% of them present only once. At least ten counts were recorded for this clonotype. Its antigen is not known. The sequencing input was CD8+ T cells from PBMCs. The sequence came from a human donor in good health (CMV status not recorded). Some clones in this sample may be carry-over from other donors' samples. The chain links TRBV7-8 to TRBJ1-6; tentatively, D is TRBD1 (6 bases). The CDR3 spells CASSLGARGAGSYNSPLHF. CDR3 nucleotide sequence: TGTGCCAGCAGCTTGGGCGCACGGGGGGCGGGGTCCTATAATTCACCCCTCCACTTT. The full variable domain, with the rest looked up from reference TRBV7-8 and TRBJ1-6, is GAGVSQSPRYKVAKRGQDVALRCDPISGHVSLFWYQQALGQGPEFLTYFQNEAQLDKSGLPSDRFFAERPEGSVSTLKIQRTQQEDSAVYLCASSLGARGAGSYNSPLHFGNGTRLTVT.